This passage covers 15 T cell receptor beta chains from one sample sequenced in a study of beta chain features in type 1 diabetes. No cognate antigen is known for these TCRs. Study-level points and caveats: Shortening of TCRB CDR3s, moderate but significant, appeared in all four CD4+ subsets of Type 1 diabetes patients.

Expressed TCRB transcripts were sequenced because the entire RNA isolate underwent reverse transcription. TCRdb's table, derived via immunoSEQ multiplex PCR, lists solely in-frame clones and lacks some. Of 300,000 to 450,000 clones listed, 9.5% to 10% were seen once; the top ten hold approximately 0.55%. The sequenced material came from central memory CD4+ T cells from blood. The receptors here all came from a man aged 25-45 years with type 1 diabetes.

This clone was seen a handful of times. The J gene is TRBJ1-1, the V gene TRBV27, with a weak D call TRBD1 (5 bases). This CDR3 is 15 amino acids long. V dropped 4 bases and J dropped 1 base, with 13 bases sitting between them. The germline V gene has CDR1 MNHEY and CDR2 SMNVEV (reference sequence). The CDR3 reads CASSWGGTTNTEAFF. CDR3 nucleotides: TGTGCCAGCAGTTGGGGGGGAACAACGAACACTGAAGCTTTCTTT.

The chain has TRBV29-1 and TRBJ1-1, with D perhaps matching TRBD1 (5 bases). This CDR3 region has 14 residues. Per germline, CDR1 SQVTM and CDR2 ANQGSEA. V shed 3 bases and J shed 3 bases, with 14 bases lying between them. CDR3 sequence reads: CSVDRAGKDTEAFF. The CDR3 DNA sequence: TGCAGCGTTGATCGGGCAGGGAAGGACACTGAAGCTTTCTTT. The full variable domain, with the rest looked up from reference TRBV29-1 and TRBJ1-1, is SAVISQKPSRDICQRGTSLTIQCQVDSQVTMMFWYRQQPGQSLTLIATANQGSEATYESGFVIDKFPISRPNLTFSTLTVSNMSPEDSSIYLCSVDRAGKDTEAFFGQGTRLTVV.

This chain joins TRBV29-1 and TRBJ2-5; the D is unclear. This CDR3 is built from 11 residues. Trimming took off 7 bases at V and 1 base at J, with 7 bases between the two ends. Germline CDR1 and CDR2: SQVTM and ANQGSEA. Written as DNA, the CDR3 is TGCAGCGCCGGATCCCAAGAGACCCAGTACTTC. It yields the protein CSAGSQETQYF.

In DNA form, the CDR3 reads TGTGCCAGTAGTATGGTGGCAGGGTCCTTCACAGATACGCAGTATTTT. This encodes CASSMVAGSFTDTQYF. V usage is TRBV19 and J usage is TRBJ2-3; TRBD1 might be the D (5 bases). The CDR3 runs 16 residues. V was trimmed by 3 bases and J by 2 bases, leaving 15 bases between them. Germline V gene data show CDR1 as LNHDA and CDR2 as SQIVND (reference sequence).

CDR3 in amino acids: CASSGARLSTDTQYF. The CDR3 bases are TGTGCCAGCAGCGGCGCACGGCTAAGCACAGATACGCAGTATTTT. This chain joins TRBV7-2 and TRBJ2-3; unclear D gene. Trimming cost V 5 bases and J 0 bases, with 12 bases left between them. The length of the CDR3 is 15 residues. The germline V gene encodes CDR1 SGHTA and CDR2 FQGNSA.

A note on this clone: At one boundary the junction diverges from the germline segment, which might be a read error. This chain connects TRBV6-4 to TRBJ2-3; possible D gene TRBD2, 6 bases. Germline V gives CDR1 MRHNA, CDR2 SNTAGT. The CDR3 totals 12 residues. The CDR3 DNA reads TGTGCCAGCAGTGACTCCGGCGGGACTGCCAAATTT. Encoded protein: CASSDSGGTAKF.

The chain has TRBV6-6 and TRBJ1-4; 7 positions agree with TRBD1. The CDR3 extends over 14 amino acids. CDR1 MNHNY and CDR2 SVGAGI come from the germline V gene (reference sequence). The junction had 4 bases not matched to a gene; V was cut back by 6 bases and J by 3 bases. DNA for the CDR3: TGTGCCAGCAGCCCGACAGGGCCTAATGAAAAACTGTTTTTT. Its translation: CASSPTGPNEKLFF.

J is TRBJ2-5 and V is TRBV7-2; 8 nucleotides agree with TRBD1. The V gene's germline CDR1 is SGHTA and CDR2 FQGNSA. This CDR3 has 15 residues. Trimming took 5 bases from V and 5 from J; bases not matched to a gene: 10. Written as DNA, the CDR3 is TGTGCCAGCAGCCCATCGGACAGGGTCGGGGAGACCCAGTACTTC. It specifies CASSPSDRVGETQYF.

This clone was seen many times. This chain connects TRBV23-1 to TRBJ2-2; D gene ambiguous. TRBV23-1 has ORF status, its function being uncertain. CDR3 size: 13 residues. Trimming stripped 0 bases from V and 7 bases from J, with 6 bases between. Written as DNA, the CDR3 is TGCGCCAGCAGTCAATCGGCAGACGGGGAGCTGTTTTTT. It translates to CASSQSADGELFF.

Only a few counts were recorded for this clone. V gene TRBV18 combines with J gene TRBJ2-2; TRBD2 might be the D (6 bases). CDR1 is KGHSH, CDR2 LQKENI, per germline. There are 16 residues in the CDR3. V lost 5 bases, J lost 4 bases, and 17 bases lay in between. CDR3 sequence reads: CASSISAAGPTGELFF. The DNA of the CDR3 is TGTGCCAGCTCAATTTCGGCGGCGGGACCCACCGGGGAGCTGTTTTTT.

This clone was detected only a few times. The CDR3 DNA is TGTGCCAGCAGCCTACAGGGTACGGCTGAAGCTTTCTTT. This sequence encodes CASSLQGTAEAFF. The chain links TRBV28 to TRBJ1-1; a weak D match, TRBD1 (6 bases). Germline CDR1 reads MDHEN; CDR2 reads SYDVKM. V lost 6 bases to trimming and J lost 6 bases, with 14 bases between them. The CDR3 spans 13 residues.

This chain joins TRBV6-5 and TRBJ2-5; a weak D match, TRBD2 (6 bases). This CDR3 has 15 amino acids. The germline gives CDR1 MNHEY, CDR2 SVGAGI. Trimming stripped 3 bases from V and 3 bases from J, with 14 bases between. The CDR3 loop is CASSYWGGAEETQYF. In nucleotides, the CDR3 is TGTGCCAGCAGTTATTGGGGCGGGGCAGAAGAGACCCAGTACTTC.

This clone came up a few times. The chain employs TRBV28 and TRBJ2-5; 7 nucleotides line up with TRBD2. The DNA end favors TRBJ2-7, so the J call may be wrong. This CDR3 spans 15 amino acids. The germline V gene encodes CDR1 MDHEN and CDR2 SYDVKM. The CDR3: CASSLMASGYYEQYF. CDR3 in DNA: TGTGCCAGCAGTTTAATGGCTAGCGGTTACTACGAGCAGTACTTC.

This clone has only a few counts. The CDR3 sequence is CASSTSGGLYEQYF. The CDR3 DNA sequence: TGTGCCAGTAGTACGTCAGGGGGGCTCTACGAGCAGTACTTC. The chain employs TRBV19 and TRBJ2-7, with D maybe TRBD1 (7 bases). The CDR3 loop spans 14 amino acids. Germline V gives CDR1 LNHDA, CDR2 SQIVND (reference sequence). V was clipped by 4 bases and J by 3 bases, with 13 bases between them.

The rearrangement links TRBV6-6 to TRBJ1-4; D gene ambiguous. The CDR3 extends over 13 amino acids. Germline-derived CDR1 and CDR2 are MNHNY and SVGAGI (reference sequence). V lost 5 bases and J lost 9, with 13 bases in between. The CDR3 nucleotides read TGTGCCAGCAGTACCACCGGGCGGCAAAAACTGTTTTTT. This gives the protein CASSTTGRQKLFF.